These 16 T cell receptor beta chains share one sample of origin, sequenced in a study of blood T cell repertoires in COVID-19. Sequencing used immunoSEQ multiplex PCR; TCRdb keeps in-frame clones, though not all of them. The sample consists of tens of thousands of clones, 88% of them appearing once. The sequenced sample consisted of peripheral blood. The receptors were sampled from a man between 65 and 85 years old in a cohort sampled during active COVID-19.

This clone has only a few counts. This chain connects TRBV10-3 to TRBJ2-1, with 10 bases fitting TRBD1. The CDR3 spans 18 residues. Trimming took 2 bases from V and 7 from J; bases not matched to a gene: 14. Germline V gene sequence: CDR1 ENHRY, CDR2 SYGVKD. Here the CDR3 reads CAISERYSGQGIGNEQFF. In nucleotides, the CDR3 is TGTGCCATCAGTGAGCGTTATTCGGGACAGGGGATTGGTAATGAGCAGTTCTTC.

This sequence joins TRBV19 and TRBJ2-7; the match to TRBD2 covers 7 bases. CDR1 and CDR2 from the germline V gene are LNHDA and SQIVND (reference sequence). J was trimmed by 1 base and V by 1 base; bases with no gene match: 4. CDR3 length: 15 residues. The CDR3 sequence: CASSIGAGVSYEQYF. DNA of the CDR3: TGTGCCAGTAGTATAGGGGCGGGAGTGTCCTACGAGCAGTACTTC. The variable domain in full, with the rest retrieved from reference TRBV19 and TRBJ2-7, is DGGITQSPKYLFRKEGQNVTLSCEQNLNHDAMYWYRQDPGQGLRLIYYSQIVNDFQKGDIAEGYSVSREKKESFPLTVTSAQKNPTAFYLCASSIGAGVSYEQYFGPGTRLTVT.

This clone was observed a handful of times. The chain combines TRBV7-3 with TRBJ1-3, with D unresolved. Germline V gene sequence: CDR1 SGHTA, CDR2 FQGTGA. The CDR3 is 14 residues long. The ends were cut back, 5 bases at V and 0 bases at J, with 8 bases in the middle. The DNA for the CDR3 is TGTGCCAGCAGCGCCGGGAGCTCTGGAAACACCATATATTTT. Amino acids: CASSAGSSGNTIYF.

The chain links TRBV7-9 to TRBJ1-3, with D maybe TRBD1 (6 bases). In germline, CDR1 is SEHNR, CDR2 FQNEAQ (reference sequence). V lost 4 bases to trimming and J lost 6 bases, with 10 bases between them. This CDR3 spans 13 amino acids. Here the CDR3 DNA reads TGTGCCAGCAGCTCCAGGGGCGAAAACACCATATATTTT. This translates into CASSSRGENTIYF.

The chain combines TRBV7-3 with TRBJ2-4; the match to TRBD2 covers 9 bases. V lost 5 bases, J lost 6 bases, and 8 bases stayed unmatched. CDR3 length equals 15 residues. Germline lookup yields CDR1 SGHTA and CDR2 FQGTGA. The CDR3 DNA is TGTGCCAGCAGCCCCATGGGACTAGCTGGAAACATTCAGTACTTC. Residues: CASSPMGLAGNIQYF.

V and J are TRBV19 and TRBJ1-2; perhaps TRBD1 as D (6 bases). V was clipped by 3 bases and J by 2 bases, with 7 bases between them. The CDR3 is 13 amino acids. Germline CDR1 reads LNHDA; CDR2 reads SQIVND (reference sequence). The DNA of the CDR3 is TGTGCCAGTAGTATTACAGGGAACTATGGCTACACCTTC. It codes for CASSITGNYGYTF.

The CDR3 reads CASSLGGSYNEQFF. CDR3 nucleotide sequence: TGTGCCAGCAGCTTGGGGGGCTCCTACAATGAGCAGTTCTTC. This rearrangement joins TRBV27 to TRBJ2-1; maybe TRBD2 (6 bases). Trimming took off 6 bases at V and 0 bases at J, with 9 bases between the two ends. This CDR3 has 14 amino acids. The germline CDR1 and CDR2 sequences are MNHEY and SMNVEV (reference sequence).

The CDR3 protein is CASSSTWRANTGELFF. Written as DNA, the CDR3 is TGTGCCAGCAGCTCGACTTGGCGGGCGAACACCGGGGAGCTGTTTTTT. The V gene is TRBV11-2, the J gene TRBJ2-2, with D possibly matching TRBD2 (5 bases). This CDR3 has 16 residues. Per the germline V gene, CDR1 is SGHAT and CDR2 is FQNNGV. Trimming shortened V by 4 bases and J by 0 bases, and 12 bases separated the two germline ends.

The rearrangement links TRBV10-3 to TRBJ1-5; D ambiguous. Trimming left V 2 bases short and J 3 bases short, with 5 bases between. The CDR3 covers 13 residues. Germline CDR1 is ENHRY and CDR2 is SYGVKD. DNA of the CDR3: TGTGCCATCAGTGAGGAGATCAATCAGCCCCAGCATTTT. Its protein is CAISEEINQPQHF.

The chain uses TRBV10-3 and TRBJ1-5, with a possible D match to TRBD1 (5 bases). CDR1 is ENHRY, CDR2 SYGVKD, per germline. V shed 5 bases and J shed 2 bases, with 10 bases lying between them. The CDR3 totals 14 residues. The CDR3 loop is CAISQGLGNQPQHF. In nucleotides, the CDR3 is TGTGCCATCAGTCAGGGATTGGGCAATCAGCCCCAGCATTTT.

The chain links TRBV7-2 to TRBJ2-7; 14 bases line up with TRBD2. The germline V gene encodes CDR1 SGHTA and CDR2 FQGNSA. There are 19 residues in the CDR3. With 4 bases clipped from V and 0 bases from J, the junction kept 11 bases outside the gene matches. CDR3 amino acids: CASSSGTSGSLGPSYEQYF. In nucleotides, the CDR3 is TGTGCCAGCAGCTCCGGGACTAGCGGGAGTTTGGGCCCCTCCTACGAGCAGTACTTC.

The chain is built from TRBV4-1 and TRBJ1-5; no clear D. There are 14 residues in the CDR3. The ends were cut back, 2 bases at V and 1 base at J, with 6 bases in the middle. Germline CDR1 MGHRA, CDR2 YSYEKL. This CDR3 is CASSQTGSNQPQHF. The CDR3 coding sequence is TGCGCCAGCAGCCAAACGGGAAGCAATCAGCCCCAGCATTTT.

The chain uses TRBV2 and TRBJ2-2, with 7 bases that match TRBD2. The CDR3 runs to 15 residues. Germline CDR1 SNHLY, CDR2 FYNNEI. With 6 bases clipped from V and 4 bases from J, the junction kept 8 bases outside the gene matches. The CDR3 here is CASSESGKVTGELFF. In DNA form, the CDR3 reads TGTGCCAGCAGCGAAAGCGGGAAGGTCACCGGGGAGCTGTTTTTT.

This sequence joins TRBV5-8 and TRBJ1-5; 7 bases are a match to TRBD1. This CDR3 comprises 14 residues. V lost 4 bases and J lost 2; bases outside the gene matches: 3. Germline CDR1 is SGHTS and CDR2 is YDEGEE. CDR3 DNA sequence: TGTGCCAGCAGCCGCCAGGGGGGCAATCAGCCCCAGCATTTT. Its translation is CASSRQGGNQPQHF.

V usage is TRBV19 and J usage is TRBJ1-2; D may be TRBD1 (5 bases). Trimming stripped 5 bases from V and 6 bases from J, with 19 bases between. The CDR3 length is 15 residues. Germline V gene lookup returns CDR1 LNHDA and CDR2 SQIVND (reference sequence). This CDR3 reads CASSLGANLGDGYTF. CDR3 coding DNA: TGTGCCAGTAGTCTTGGGGCGAACTTGGGCGATGGCTACACCTTC.

The genes are TRBV4-3 and TRBJ2-7; 12 nucleotides align to TRBD1. The V gene end was trimmed by 0 bases and the J gene end by 5 bases; junction bases not matched to a gene: 5. There are 16 residues in the CDR3. Germline V gene sequence: CDR1 LGHNA, CDR2 YSLEER. In nucleotides, the CDR3 is TGCGCCAGCAGCCAAGACTCCGGGACAGGGGGCCACGAGCAGTACTTC. It translates to CASSQDSGTGGHEQYF.